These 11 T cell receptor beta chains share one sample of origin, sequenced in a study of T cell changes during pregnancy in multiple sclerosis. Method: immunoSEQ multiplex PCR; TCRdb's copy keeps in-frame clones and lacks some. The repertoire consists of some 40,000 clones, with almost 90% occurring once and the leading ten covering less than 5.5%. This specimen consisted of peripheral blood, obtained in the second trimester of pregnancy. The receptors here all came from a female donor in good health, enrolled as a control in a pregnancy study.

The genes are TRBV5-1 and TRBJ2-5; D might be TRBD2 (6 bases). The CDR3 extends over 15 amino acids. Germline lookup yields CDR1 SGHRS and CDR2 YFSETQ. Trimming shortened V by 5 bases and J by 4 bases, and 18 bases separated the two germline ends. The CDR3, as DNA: TGCGCCAGCAGACCCACTCTGGGACTGGGAGAGACCCAGTACTTC. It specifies CASRPTLGLGETQYF.

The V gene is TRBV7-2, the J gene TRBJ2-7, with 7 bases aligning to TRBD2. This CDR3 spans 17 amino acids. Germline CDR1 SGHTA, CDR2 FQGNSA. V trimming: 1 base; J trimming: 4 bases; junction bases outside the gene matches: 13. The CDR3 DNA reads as TGTGCCAGCAGCTTAGAGGTGTCTAGCGGCTTGGTTTACGAGCAGTACTTC. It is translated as CASSLEVSSGLVYEQYF.

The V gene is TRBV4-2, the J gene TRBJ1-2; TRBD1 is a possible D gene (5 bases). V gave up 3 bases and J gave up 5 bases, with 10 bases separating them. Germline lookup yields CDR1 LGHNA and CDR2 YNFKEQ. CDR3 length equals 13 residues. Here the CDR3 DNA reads TGTGCCAGCAGCCATGCGGACACATATGGCTACACCTTC. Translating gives CASSHADTYGYTF.

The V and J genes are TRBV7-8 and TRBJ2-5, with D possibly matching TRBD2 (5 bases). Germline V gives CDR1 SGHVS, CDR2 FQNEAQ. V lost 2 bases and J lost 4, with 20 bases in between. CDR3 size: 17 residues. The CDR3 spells CASSLLSGRAATETQYF. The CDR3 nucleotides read TGTGCCAGCAGCTTACTCTCCGGGCGGGCTGCTACAGAGACCCAGTACTTC.

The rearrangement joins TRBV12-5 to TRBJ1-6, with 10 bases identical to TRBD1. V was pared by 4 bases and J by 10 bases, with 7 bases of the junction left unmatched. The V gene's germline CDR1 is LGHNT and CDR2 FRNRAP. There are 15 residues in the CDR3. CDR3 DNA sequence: TGTGCTAGTGGTTCCTGGACAGGGGGGAGCTCACCCCTCCACTTT. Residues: CASGSWTGGSSPLHF. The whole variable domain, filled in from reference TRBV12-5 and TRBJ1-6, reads DARVTQTPRHKVTEMGQEVTMRCQPILGHNTVFWYRQTMMQGLELLAYFRNRAPLDDSGMPKDRFSAEMPDATLATLKIQPSEPRDSAVYFCASGSWTGGSSPLHFGNGTRLTVT.

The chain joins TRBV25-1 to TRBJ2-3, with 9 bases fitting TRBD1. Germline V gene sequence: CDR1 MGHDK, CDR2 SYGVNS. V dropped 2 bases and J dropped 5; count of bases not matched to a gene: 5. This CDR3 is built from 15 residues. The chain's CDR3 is CASSEPGQGGDTQYF. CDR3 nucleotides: TGTGCCAGCAGTGAACCGGGACAGGGAGGAGATACGCAGTATTTT. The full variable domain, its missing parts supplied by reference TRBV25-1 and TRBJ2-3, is EADIYQTPRYLVIGTGKKITLECSQTMGHDKMYWYQQDPGMELHLIHYSYGVNSTEKGDLSSESTVSRIRTEHFPLTLESARPSHTSQYLCASSEPGQGGDTQYFGPGTRLTVL.

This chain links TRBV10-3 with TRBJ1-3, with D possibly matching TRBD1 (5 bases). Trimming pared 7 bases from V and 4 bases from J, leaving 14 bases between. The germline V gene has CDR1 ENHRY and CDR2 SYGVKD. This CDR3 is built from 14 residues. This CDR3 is CAITPGGSGNTIYF. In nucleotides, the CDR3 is TGTGCCATCACTCCCGGGGGAAGCGGAAACACCATATATTTT.

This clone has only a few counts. This chain's CDR3 is CASSKADISNQPQHF. CDR3 nucleotide sequence: TGTGCCAGCAGCAAAGCGGACATTAGCAATCAGCCCCAGCATTTT. The chain uses TRBV21-1 and TRBJ1-5; the table's D call, TRBD1, was not checked against the DNA. TRBV21-1 is listed as a pseudogene. The CDR3 sequence is 15 residues long.

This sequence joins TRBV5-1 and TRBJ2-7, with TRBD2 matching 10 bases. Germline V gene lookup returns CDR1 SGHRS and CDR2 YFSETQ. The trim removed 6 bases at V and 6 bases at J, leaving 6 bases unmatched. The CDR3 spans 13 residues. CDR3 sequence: CASNTGTSVEQYF. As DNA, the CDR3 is TGCGCCAGCAACACCGGGACTAGCGTCGAGCAGTACTTC.

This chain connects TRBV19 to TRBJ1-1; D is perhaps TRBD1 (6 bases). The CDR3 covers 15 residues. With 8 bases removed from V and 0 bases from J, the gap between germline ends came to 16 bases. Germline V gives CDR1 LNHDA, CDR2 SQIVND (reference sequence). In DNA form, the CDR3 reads TGTGCCAGTGCGGAACAGGGAGACATGAACACTGAAGCTTTCTTT. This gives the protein CASAEQGDMNTEAFF.

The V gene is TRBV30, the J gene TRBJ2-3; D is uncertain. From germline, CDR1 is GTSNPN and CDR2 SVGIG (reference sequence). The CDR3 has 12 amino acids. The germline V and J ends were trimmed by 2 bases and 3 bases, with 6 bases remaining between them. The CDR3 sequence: CAWSPKTDTQYF. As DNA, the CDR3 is TGTGCCTGGAGTCCCAAAACAGATACGCAGTATTTT.